Sequencing of this T cell receptor (beta chain) was carried out in a study of T-cell reconstitution after alpha-beta-depleted transplantation in children (dated by TCRdb to the mid-2010s). Regarding the research as a whole: Using TCR repertoire profiling, the study followed T-cell immune reconstitution in a quantitative way in children after TCRalphabeta/CD19-depleted allogeneic hematopoietic cell transplantation.

Receptor libraries were prepared by PCR. The sequencer listed for this sample is Illumina HiSeq 2500. TCR libraries were prepared with molecular barcoding, using unique molecular identifiers to normalize TCRbeta repertoire quantification. Using fastp at Q25 and MiXCR, TCRdb reprocessed the public reads and kept productive beta chains. Rows are unified per CDR3 protein, each entry keeping the most common DNA and genes. The sample records fewer than 700,000 distinct CDR3 sequences, around 23% of which are singletons. The ten largest clonotypes hold roughly 13% of the sample. Points the paper makes about the study in general: Over subsequent months, a decline in hyperexpanded clone frequencies was noted, and after one year, T-cell counts and TCRbeta diversity were mostly ascribed to newly produced T cells. The apparently early recovery of alphabetaT-cell counts about two months after transplant reportedly depended on only several hundred rapidly expanded clones that came from non-depleted graft cells. In some patients, high TCRbeta diversity at day 60 was attributed to recipient T cells and intrathymic progenitors that had survived conditioning.

This clonotype was counted many times. The target of this receptor is not known. No quality values exist for individual bases; no much larger clone is one base distant. The CDR3 runs 17 residues from the cysteine to the phenylalanine. Kept here is only the CDR3 DNA, which spans 51 bases and is read in frame from base 1. CDR1 and CDR2, per the germline V gene, are MGHRA and YSYEKL. Trimming takes 0 bases off V and 3 bases off J; junction bases not matched to a gene: 7. Read against the paper, the sample's treatment or condition label means: allogeneic hematopoietic cell transplantation with graft depleted of TCRalphabeta T cells and CD19 B cells. Transplant recipients were children who received TCRalphabeta/CD19-depleted allogeneic hematopoietic cell grafts.

This TCR was recovered from a boy younger than two who had a stem cell transplant for acute myeloid leukemia, so the T cells may come from the graft donor. This specimen consisted of PBMCs, mostly from graft donor cells, obtained 360 days after TCRalphabeta/CD19-depleted stem cell transplant. The sequence is built from TRBV4-1 and TRBJ2-2; TRBD2 fits 7 bases in the junction. The DNA is TGCGCCAGCAGCCAAGATGGGGGGAGGGTCGACACCGGGGAGCTGTTTTTT. Its product reads: CASSQDGGRVDTGELFF.